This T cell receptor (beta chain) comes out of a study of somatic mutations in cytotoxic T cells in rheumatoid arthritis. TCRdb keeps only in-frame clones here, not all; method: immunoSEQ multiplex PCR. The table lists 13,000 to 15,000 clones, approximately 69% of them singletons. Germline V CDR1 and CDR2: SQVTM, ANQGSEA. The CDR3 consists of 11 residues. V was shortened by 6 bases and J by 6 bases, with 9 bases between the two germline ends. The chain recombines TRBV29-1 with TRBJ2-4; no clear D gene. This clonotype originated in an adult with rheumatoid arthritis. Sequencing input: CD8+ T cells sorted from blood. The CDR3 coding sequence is TGCAGCGTGACGGACCGAAACATTCAGTACTTC. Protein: CSVTDRNIQYF.